These 31 T cell receptor beta chains share one sample of origin, sequenced in a study of blood T cell repertoires in COVID-19. TCRdb keeps only in-frame clones here, not all; method: immunoSEQ multiplex PCR. The data show a few hundred thousand clones, around four fifths seen once. Sequenced sample: peripheral blood. These TCRs come from a man aged 60-69 years with acute or convalescent COVID-19.

The count of this clone is one. This chain joins TRBV2 and TRBJ2-7; D is perhaps TRBD1 (6 bases). Germline CDR1 is SNHLY and CDR2 is FYNNEI. V lost 8 bases and J lost 0, with 14 bases in between. This CDR3 contains 14 residues. The CDR3 reads CASAENRDSYEQYF. CDR3 nucleotide sequence: TGTGCCAGCGCAGAGAACAGGGACTCCTACGAGCAGTACTTC.

The chain couples TRBV7-2 to TRBJ2-5, with 8 bases lining up with TRBD2. V dropped 5 bases and J dropped 5; count of bases not matched to a gene: 7. The CDR3 contains 14 residues. Germline loops: CDR1 SGHTA, CDR2 FQGNSA. CDR3: CASSRSGMAETQYF. CDR3 bases: TGTGCCAGCAGCCGTAGCGGGATGGCCGAGACCCAGTACTTC.

This chain uses TRBV7-2 with TRBJ2-5; D gene ambiguous. The CDR3 covers 14 residues. The germline V gene has CDR1 SGHTA and CDR2 FQGNSA. V was shortened by 1 base and J by 5 bases, with 11 bases between the two germline ends. CDR3 protein: CASSLGQAQETQYF. CDR3 nucleotides: TGTGCCAGCAGCTTAGGGCAGGCCCAGGAGACCCAGTACTTC.

The rearrangement joins TRBV28 to TRBJ1-1, with 7 bases identical to TRBD1. Germline trimming cut 8 bases from V and 11 bases from J; bases unmatched to any gene: 5. Germline V gives CDR1 MDHEN, CDR2 SYDVKM. The CDR3 length is 10 residues. The CDR3 sequence is CASGQVAAFF. The CDR3 DNA sequence: TGTGCCAGCGGACAGGTCGCGGCTTTCTTT.

This clone was detected only a few times. The genes are TRBV27 and TRBJ2-1; TRBD2 matches 8 bases. V gave up 2 bases and J gave up 4 bases; unmatched junction bases: 7. CDR3 length equals 16 residues. CDR1 is MNHEY and CDR2 is SMNVEV in the germline V gene (reference sequence). CDR3 DNA: TGTGCCAGCAGTTTACTAGGTAGCGGGGATTACAATGAGCAGTTCTTC. Protein sequence: CASSLLGSGDYNEQFF.

V and J are TRBV29-1 and TRBJ2-3, with TRBD1 matching 8 bases. The V and J ends lost 4 bases and 1 base, in that order; junction bases with no gene match: 7. The CDR3 consists of 15 residues. Germline CDR1 and CDR2: SQVTM and ANQGSEA. CDR3 nucleotide sequence: TGCAGCGTTGTCCAACAGGGGGGCCGCACAGATACGCAGTATTTT. Protein: CSVVQQGGRTDTQYF.

The V and J genes are TRBV19 and TRBJ2-1, with 7 bases that match TRBD1. CDR1 is LNHDA and CDR2 is SQIVND in the germline V gene (reference sequence). CDR3 length: 17 residues. After removal of 6 bases from V and 2 bases from J, the junction contained 13 bases not matched to a gene. Written as DNA, the CDR3 is TGTGCCAGTAGCGAGATAGAGGGGGCTCATCCCTACAATGAGCAGTTCTTC. It translates to CASSEIEGAHPYNEQFF.

This chain connects TRBV5-1 to TRBJ1-2; 11 positions agree with TRBD1. J gave up 5 bases and V 5 bases, and 8 bases lay outside the gene matches. This CDR3 region has 15 residues. CDR1 is SGHRS and CDR2 is YFSETQ in the germline V gene. This CDR3 is CASRVGQGAGYGYTF. The CDR3 bases are TGCGCCAGCAGAGTTGGACAGGGGGCGGGGTATGGCTACACCTTC.

This sequence joins TRBV5-1 and TRBJ2-1, with TRBD1 matching over 8 bases. This CDR3 region has 15 residues. V shed 4 bases, J shed 4 bases, and the junction held 7 bases outside the gene matches. Germline CDR1 and CDR2: SGHRS and YFSETQ. The CDR3 loop reads CASSPTGTGYNEQFF. As DNA, the CDR3 is TGCGCCAGCAGCCCGACCGGGACAGGTTACAATGAGCAGTTCTTC.

The J gene is TRBJ2-1, the V gene TRBV9; tentative D call: TRBD2 (6 bases). Looked up from germline, CDR1 is SGDLS and CDR2 is YYNGEE. The length of the CDR3 is 16 residues. V was pared by 0 bases and J by 6 bases, with 16 bases between. DNA for the CDR3: TGTGCCAGCAGCGTAGCTCTACTAGCACCTGTCAATGAGCAGTTCTTC. It yields the protein CASSVALLAPVNEQFF.

There are a few counts of this clone. This sequence joins TRBV2 and TRBJ1-2; D perhaps matches TRBD1 (6 bases). Per the germline V gene, CDR1 is SNHLY and CDR2 is FYNNEI. V was trimmed by 0 bases and J by 2 bases, leaving 13 bases between them. CDR3 length: 16 residues. CDR3 loop: CASSEAAGVGNYGYTF. CDR3 DNA sequence: TGTGCCAGCAGTGAAGCAGCAGGGGTGGGGAACTATGGCTACACCTTC.

The genes are TRBV2 and TRBJ2-2; 7 bases align to TRBD2. With V trimmed by 3 bases and J by 9 bases, 10 bases remained unmatched. Germline values: CDR1 SNHLY, CDR2 FYNNEI. The CDR3 sequence is 15 residues long. The CDR3 is CASSEGVAGGWELFF. The CDR3 DNA reads as TGTGCCAGCAGTGAGGGCGTAGCGGGCGGCTGGGAGCTGTTTTTT.

The rearrangement links TRBV19 to TRBJ1-5, with 7 bases that match TRBD1. This CDR3 contains 13 residues. V shed 4 bases and J 5 bases; nucleotides not matched to a gene: 2. Germline V lookup: CDR1 LNHDA, CDR2 SQIVND (reference sequence). CDR3 sequence reads: CASSRQGDQPQHF. CDR3 DNA: TGTGCCAGTAGTAGACAGGGTGATCAGCCCCAGCATTTT.

This chain joins TRBV7-2 and TRBJ2-5, with TRBD2 matching 11 bases. Germline CDR1 is SGHTA and CDR2 is FQGNSA. V was clipped by 2 bases and J by 4 bases; unmatched bases: 6. The CDR3 is 16 residues long. In nucleotides, the CDR3 is TGTGCCAGCAGCTTAACAGGACTAGCGGGTTCAGAGACCCAGTACTTC. Its protein is CASSLTGLAGSETQYF.

The chain couples TRBV19 to TRBJ2-5; a possible D gene is TRBD2 (7 bases). The CDR3 length is 14 residues. With 11 bases removed from V and 5 bases from J, the gap between germline ends came to 21 bases. Germline V gene lookup returns CDR1 LNHDA and CDR2 SQIVND (reference sequence). The CDR3 protein is CALTRRGGPETQYF. The CDR3 nucleotides read TGTGCCCTCACCCGAAGGGGGGGCCCTGAGACCCAGTACTTC. The entire variable domain, with the rest obtained from reference TRBV19 and TRBJ2-5, is as follows: DGGITQSPKYLFRKEGQNVTLSCEQNLNHDAMYWYRQDPGQGLRLIYYSQIVNDFQKGDIAEGYSVSREKKESFPLTVTSAQKNPTAFYLCALTRRGGPETQYFGPGTRLLVL.

This chain links TRBV19 with TRBJ1-6; 8 nucleotides agree with TRBD1. Unmatched junction bases numbered 12, after V lost 5 bases and J lost 9 bases. The CDR3 loop spans 16 amino acids. Germline loops: CDR1 LNHDA, CDR2 SQIVND (reference sequence). The CDR3 loop is CASSPKTGAGGSPLHF. The CDR3 nucleotides are TGTGCCAGTAGTCCCAAGACAGGGGCCGGTGGTTCACCCCTCCACTTT.

The genes are TRBV7-2 and TRBJ2-3, with D hard to call. V was trimmed by 4 bases and J by 2 bases, leaving 16 bases between them. CDR3 size: 16 residues. Germline CDR1 SGHTA, CDR2 FQGNSA. CDR3 nucleotide sequence: TGTGCCAGCAGCTCCCAGGCAGGAACCTACACAGATACGCAGTATTTT. It is translated as CASSSQAGTYTDTQYF.

This clone was seen only once. The rearrangement links TRBV28 to TRBJ2-7; 14 bases map to TRBD2. J was trimmed by 3 bases and V by 6 bases; bases with no gene match: 10. CDR3 length: 17 amino acids. Germline CDR1 MDHEN, CDR2 SYDVKM. The CDR3 is CASRSGTSGRVGYEQYF. CDR3 nucleotides: TGTGCCAGCAGGTCTGGGACTAGCGGGAGAGTGGGCTACGAGCAGTACTTC.

The rearrangement links TRBV18 to TRBJ1-2; the D gene is possibly TRBD1 (6 bases). The CDR3 contains 13 residues. Deletions cut 1 base from V and 7 bases from J, with 10 bases between. The germline CDR1 and CDR2 sequences are KGHSH and LQKENI. The CDR3, as DNA: TGTGCCAGCTCACCACTAGACAGGTCTGGCTACACCTTC. Protein product: CASSPLDRSGYTF. The entire variable domain, with the rest obtained from reference TRBV18 and TRBJ1-2, is as follows: NAGVMQNPRHLVRRRGQEARLRCSPMKGHSHVYWYRQLPEEGLKFMVYLQKENIIDESGMPKERFSAEFPKEGPSILRIQQVVRGDSAAYFCASSPLDRSGYTFGSGTRLTVV.

The rearrangement uses TRBV9 and TRBJ2-3; D is ambiguous. Germline CDR1 reads SGDLS; CDR2 reads YYNGEE. V dropped 3 bases and J dropped 7 bases, with 15 bases sitting between them. This CDR3 contains 14 residues. CDR3 sequence: CASSGWSETNTQYF. The CDR3 bases are TGTGCCAGCAGCGGATGGAGTGAAACAAATACGCAGTATTTT.

This clone showed up just a few times. J is TRBJ2-7 and V is TRBV15; 7 nucleotides line up with TRBD2. The CDR3 sequence is 15 residues long. V gave up 0 bases and J gave up 0 bases; unmatched junction bases: 2. CDR1 and CDR2 (germline): LNHNV, YYDKDF (reference sequence). CDR3 region: CATSREGRDSYEQYF. CDR3 coding DNA: TGTGCCACCAGCAGAGAAGGGAGGGACTCCTACGAGCAGTACTTC.

V is TRBV19 and J is TRBJ2-7, with D perhaps matching TRBD2 (6 bases). V lost 0 bases, J lost 6 bases, and 9 bases lay in between. Germline values: CDR1 LNHDA, CDR2 SQIVND (reference sequence). The CDR3 has 13 amino acids. CDR3 DNA: TGTGCCAGTAGTATAGAGGTCGGGGGCGAGCAGTACTTC. It codes for CASSIEVGGEQYF. The entire variable domain, with the rest obtained from reference TRBV19 and TRBJ2-7, is as follows: DGGITQSPKYLFRKEGQNVTLSCEQNLNHDAMYWYRQDPGQGLRLIYYSQIVNDFQKGDIAEGYSVSREKKESFPLTVTSAQKNPTAFYLCASSIEVGGEQYFGPGTRLTVT.

This clone was recorded only once. The J gene is TRBJ1-5, the V gene TRBV7-2; perhaps TRBD1 as D (5 bases). Trimming cost V 1 base and J 7 bases, with 5 bases left between them. This CDR3 is 12 amino acids long. Germline values: CDR1 SGHTA, CDR2 FQGNSA. In DNA, the CDR3 is TGTGCCAGCAGCTTAGAGGGGCAGCCCCAGCATTTT. This sequence encodes CASSLEGQPQHF.

This chain uses TRBV7-8 with TRBJ1-6, with D unresolved. This CDR3 has 15 residues. V shed 1 base and J shed 3 bases, with 7 bases lying between them. Germline V gene data show CDR1 as SGHVS and CDR2 as FQNEAQ. The CDR3 sequence is CASSLGQNYNSPLHF. CDR3 sequence (DNA): TGTGCCAGCAGCTTAGGGCAGAACTATAATTCACCCCTCCACTTT.

The chain joins TRBV3-1 (or the pseudogene TRBV3-2) to TRBJ1-1; maybe TRBD1 (6 bases). The CDR3 is 13 amino acids. Looked up from germline, CDR1 is LGHDT and CDR2 is YNNKEL (reference sequence). The V gene lost 3 bases and the J gene lost 5 bases, with 10 bases spanning the gap. The CDR3 DNA reads as TGTGCCAGCAGCCAGTCAGGGGTGACTGAAGCTTTCTTT. Residues: CASSQSGVTEAFF.

The J gene is TRBJ2-7, the V gene TRBV5-1, with D possibly TRBD2 on 7 matching bases. This CDR3 has 16 amino acids. Per the germline V gene, CDR1 is SGHRS and CDR2 is YFSETQ. Trimming stripped 4 bases from V and 3 bases from J, with 20 bases between. CDR3 bases: TGCGCCAGCAGCCCAGGGAGGGGGAATTTCCTCTACGAGCAGTACTTC. Protein sequence: CASSPGRGNFLYEQYF.

This chain joins TRBV3-1 (or the pseudogene TRBV3-2) and TRBJ1-1; D may be TRBD1 (5 bases). The CDR3 consists of 14 residues. V lost 6 bases, J lost 7 bases, and 18 bases lay in between. CDR1 and CDR2 (germline): LGHDT, YNNKEL (reference sequence). DNA for the CDR3: TGTGCCAGCAGACGAAGGGGTAGTAGTATTGAAGCTTTCTTT. Protein sequence: CASRRRGSSIEAFF.

This chain connects TRBV19 to TRBJ1-2; 7 bases match TRBD1. The V gene end was trimmed by 5 bases and the J gene end by 0 bases; junction bases not matched to a gene: 9. The CDR3 consists of 16 residues. Germline lookup yields CDR1 LNHDA and CDR2 SQIVND (reference sequence). The CDR3 DNA is TGTGCCAGTAGTCTACGACAGGGCGTCGCTAACTATGGCTACACCTTC. It specifies CASSLRQGVANYGYTF.

The V call is TRBV2, the J call TRBJ2-1; 10 bases fit TRBD2. Trimming at V came to 3 bases and at J to 7 bases, leaving 6 bases not matched to a gene. Germline V lookup: CDR1 SNHLY, CDR2 FYNNEI. The CDR3 length is 15 residues. The CDR3: CASSDALAGDNEQFF. CDR3 coding DNA: TGTGCCAGCAGTGATGCGCTAGCGGGAGATAATGAGCAGTTCTTC.

V and J are TRBV19 and TRBJ1-1; possible D gene TRBD1, 6 bases. V lost 4 bases and J lost 1, with 13 bases in between. This CDR3 has 15 residues. Per germline, CDR1 LNHDA and CDR2 SQIVND (reference sequence). CDR3 nucleotide sequence: TGTGCCAGTAGTACCACAGGGTCCGGGAACACTGAAGCTTTCTTT. This encodes CASSTTGSGNTEAFF.

This sequence joins TRBV9 and TRBJ2-1; 7 nucleotides align to TRBD2. There are 13 residues in the CDR3. The germline V gene encodes CDR1 SGDLS and CDR2 YYNGEE. V shed 4 bases and J 8 bases; nucleotides not matched to a gene: 6. Here the CDR3 DNA reads TGTGCCAGCAGCTCCCGGGGGAGGGATGAGCAGTTCTTC. It encodes CASSSRGRDEQFF.